Described below is a single T cell receptor beta chain sequence and its context. The record originates from a study of blood T cell repertoires in COVID-19. Study-wide background: Samples representing acute and convalescent COVID-19 were sourced from the United States, Italy and Spain. Sources were T cells, B-cell-depleted T cells, or PBMCs; the material itself was cDNA or gDNA.

Germline V CDR1 and CDR2: KGHDR, SFDVKD. The V and J ends lost 10 bases and 0 bases respectively, with 11 bases between them. The CDR3 loop spans 13 amino acids. Per the original data handling: It was from reference gene primer amplification that nucleated cell counts were estimated. TCRdb's copy holds only in-frame clones and misses some; the assay was immunoSEQ multiplex PCR. The DNA gave D and trimming, while V, J and clone size come from that table. The sample includes approximately 44,000 clones, about nine tenths of them seen just once. This TCR was sampled from a woman of 80 years or more with acute or convalescent COVID-19. This chain connects TRBV24-1 to TRBJ1-2; tentatively, D is TRBD1 (6 bases). Sequences were obtained from peripheral blood. CDR3 in DNA: TGTGCCACGAGGGGGTCTGCTAACTATGGCTACACCTTC. Translation: CATRGSANYGYTF.